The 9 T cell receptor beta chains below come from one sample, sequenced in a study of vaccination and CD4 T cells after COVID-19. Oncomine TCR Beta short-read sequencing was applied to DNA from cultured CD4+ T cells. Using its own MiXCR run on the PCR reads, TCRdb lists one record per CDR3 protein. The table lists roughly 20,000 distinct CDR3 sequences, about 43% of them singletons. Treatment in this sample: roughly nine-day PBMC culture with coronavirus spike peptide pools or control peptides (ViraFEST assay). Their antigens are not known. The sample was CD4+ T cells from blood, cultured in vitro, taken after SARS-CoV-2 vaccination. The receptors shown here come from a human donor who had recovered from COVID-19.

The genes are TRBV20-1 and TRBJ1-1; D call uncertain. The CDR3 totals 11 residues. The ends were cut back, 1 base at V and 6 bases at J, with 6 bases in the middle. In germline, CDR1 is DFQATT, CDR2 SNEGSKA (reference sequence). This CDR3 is CSARGVAEAFF. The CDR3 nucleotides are TGCAGTGCTAGAGGGGTGGCTGAAGCTTTCTTT.

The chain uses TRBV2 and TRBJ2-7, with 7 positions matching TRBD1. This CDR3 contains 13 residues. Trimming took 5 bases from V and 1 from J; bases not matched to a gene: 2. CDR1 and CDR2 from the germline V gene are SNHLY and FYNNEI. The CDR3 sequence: CASSRDSSYEQYF. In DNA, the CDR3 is TGTGCCAGCAGTCGGGACAGTTCCTACGAGCAGTACTTC.

CDR3 nucleotides: TGCAGTGGTCTTAGGGACACCGGCCCCAATGAGCAGTTCTTC. Protein product: CSGLRDTGPNEQFF. The genes are TRBV20-1 and TRBJ2-1; D may be TRBD1 (6 bases). The V and J ends lost 7 bases and 6 bases respectively, with 19 bases between them. The CDR3 covers 14 residues. Germline V lookup: CDR1 DFQATT, CDR2 SNEGSKA (reference sequence).

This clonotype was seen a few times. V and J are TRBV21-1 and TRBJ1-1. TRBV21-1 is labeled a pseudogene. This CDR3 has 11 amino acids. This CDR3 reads CASSARSEAFF. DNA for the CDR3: TGTGCCAGCAGTGCGCGAAGTGAAGCTTTCTTT.

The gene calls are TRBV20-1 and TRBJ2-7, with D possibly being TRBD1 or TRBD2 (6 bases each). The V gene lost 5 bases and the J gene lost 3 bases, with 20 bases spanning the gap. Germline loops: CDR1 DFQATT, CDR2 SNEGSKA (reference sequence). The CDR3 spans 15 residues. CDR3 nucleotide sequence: TGCAGTGCTGTACCGGGGGCCAGCGGAGACTACGAGCAGTACTTC. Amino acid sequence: CSAVPGASGDYEQYF.

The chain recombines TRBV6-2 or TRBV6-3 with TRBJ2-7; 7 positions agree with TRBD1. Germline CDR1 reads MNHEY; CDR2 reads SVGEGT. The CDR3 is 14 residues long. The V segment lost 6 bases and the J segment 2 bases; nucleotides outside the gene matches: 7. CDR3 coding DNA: TGTGCCAGCAGCCAACCGGGACAGCCCTACGAGCAGTACTTC. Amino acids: CASSQPGQPYEQYF.

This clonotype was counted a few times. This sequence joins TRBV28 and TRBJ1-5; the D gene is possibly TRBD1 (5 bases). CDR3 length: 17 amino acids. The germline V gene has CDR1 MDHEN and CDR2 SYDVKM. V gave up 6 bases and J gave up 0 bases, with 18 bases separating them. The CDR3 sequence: CASRQTGTPYSNQPQHF. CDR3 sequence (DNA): TGTGCCAGCAGACAAACCGGGACGCCTTATAGCAATCAGCCCCAGCATTTT.

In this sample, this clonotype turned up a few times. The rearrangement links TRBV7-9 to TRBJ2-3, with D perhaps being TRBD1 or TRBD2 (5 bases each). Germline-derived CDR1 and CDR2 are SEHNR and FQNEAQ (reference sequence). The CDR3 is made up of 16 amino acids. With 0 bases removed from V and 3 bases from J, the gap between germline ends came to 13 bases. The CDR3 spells CASSLAGGIRTDTQYF. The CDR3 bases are TGTGCCAGCAGCTTAGCTGGGGGAATTAGGACAGATACGCAGTATTTT.

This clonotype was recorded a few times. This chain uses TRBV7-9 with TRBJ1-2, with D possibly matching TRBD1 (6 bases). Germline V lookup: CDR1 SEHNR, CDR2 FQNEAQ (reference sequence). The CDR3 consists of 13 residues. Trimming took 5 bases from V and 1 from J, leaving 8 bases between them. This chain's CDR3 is CASSQQGNYGYTF. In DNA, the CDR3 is TGTGCCAGCAGCCAACAGGGTAACTATGGCTACACCTTC.